These 27 T cell receptor beta chains were sequenced from one sample in a study of T cell clones after liver transplantation. Produced via immunoSEQ multiplex PCR; TCRdb's table is partial and in-frame only. The repertoire consists of fewer than 20,000 clones, with 75% to 90% occurring once and the leading ten covering 10% to 15%. This material consisted of CD8+ T cells from blood, taken before liver transplant. These receptor sequences come from a human donor who received a liver transplant.

This sequence joins TRBV13 and TRBJ2-7; D call uncertain. Trimming cost V 1 base and J 0 bases, with 13 bases left between them. Per germline, CDR1 PRHDT and CDR2 FYEKMQ (reference sequence). This CDR3 contains 16 residues. This CDR3 reads CASSLEIGLDSYEQYF. The CDR3 region has the DNA TGTGCCAGCAGCTTAGAAATCGGGCTCGACTCCTACGAGCAGTACTTC. The whole variable domain, remainder taken from reference TRBV13 and TRBJ2-7, is AAGVIQSPRHLIKEKRETATLKCYPIPRHDTVYWYQQGPGQDPQFLISFYEKMQSDKGSIPDRFSAQQFSDYHSELNMSSLELGDSALYFCASSLEIGLDSYEQYFGPGTRLTVT.

The rearrangement joins TRBV13 to TRBJ1-2; D may be TRBD1 (6 bases). There are 15 residues in the CDR3. Trimming removed 5 bases from V and 3 bases from J, with 16 bases in between. Germline V CDR1 and CDR2: PRHDT, FYEKMQ (reference sequence). The CDR3 loop reads CASSEAQGFDYGYTF. Written as DNA, the CDR3 is TGTGCCAGCAGCGAAGCCCAGGGGTTTGACTATGGCTACACCTTC.

This clone showed up just once. CDR3 amino acids: CASSQEGRHLNTGELFF. The DNA of the CDR3 is TGCGCCAGCAGCCAAGAGGGGAGGCACTTGAACACCGGGGAGCTGTTTTTT. The genes are TRBV4-3 and TRBJ2-2; D is possibly TRBD2 (6 bases). CDR3 length: 17 residues. Germline loops: CDR1 LGHNA, CDR2 YSLEER. V was trimmed by 0 bases and J by 1 base, leaving 12 bases between them.

The chain has TRBV5-1 and TRBJ1-2, with 7 bases fitting TRBD1. The CDR3 is 16 residues long. J was trimmed by 2 bases and V by 3 bases; bases with no gene match: 10. CDR1 SGHRS and CDR2 YFSETQ come from the germline V gene. The CDR3 region is CASSSLQATGNYGYTF. Here the CDR3 DNA reads TGCGCCAGCAGCTCCTTACAAGCGACAGGGAACTATGGCTACACCTTC.

This clone was detected only a few times. This sequence joins TRBV7-6 and TRBJ2-5; no reliable D call. The V end lost 5 bases, the J end lost 2 bases, and 9 bases lay between the germline ends. Germline loops: CDR1 SGHVS, CDR2 FNYEAQ. This CDR3 is 13 amino acids long. CDR3 sequence: CASSAGSQETQYF. The CDR3 DNA follows: TGTGCCAGCAGCGCCGGGTCTCAAGAGACCCAGTACTTC.

V usage is TRBV28 and J usage is TRBJ2-7; no clear D gene. Germline lookup yields CDR1 MDHEN and CDR2 SYDVKM. V was trimmed by 6 bases and J by 3 bases, leaving 21 bases between them. The CDR3 consists of 16 residues. CDR3 sequence: CASSPLGFAMNYEQYF. The CDR3 DNA follows: TGTGCCAGCAGCCCCCTGGGTTTTGCTATGAACTACGAGCAGTACTTC.

The V and J genes are TRBV6-5 and TRBJ2-1; the D is unclear. V was cut by 6 bases and J by 9 bases, with 9 bases left in between. Germline values: CDR1 MNHEY, CDR2 SVGAGI. The CDR3 contains 11 residues. The CDR3 sequence is CASRRDGEQFF. For the CDR3, the DNA is TGTGCCAGCAGAAGAGACGGTGAGCAGTTCTTC.

The chain employs TRBV7-2 and TRBJ1-2, with D unresolved. This CDR3 is built from 14 residues. The germline V gene has CDR1 SGHTA and CDR2 FQGNSA. The V end was cut by 5 bases, the J end by 4 bases, with 14 bases between. The CDR3 bases are TGTGCCAGCAGCCACGTAGGGCCTTTCTATGGCTACACCTTC. Amino acids: CASSHVGPFYGYTF.

This clone was counted only a few times. The rearrangement uses TRBV2 and TRBJ2-1, with 12 bases aligning to TRBD2. CDR3 length: 14 amino acids. V was clipped by 6 bases and J by 4 bases; unmatched bases: 1. Germline values: CDR1 SNHLY, CDR2 FYNNEI. CDR3 sequence reads: CASSLAGGYNEQFF. In DNA form, the CDR3 reads TGTGCCAGCAGCCTAGCGGGAGGGTACAATGAGCAGTTCTTC.

The chain joins TRBV6-5 to TRBJ2-5, with D possibly TRBD2 on 6 matching bases. The CDR3 sequence is 15 residues long. Trimming took 4 bases from V and 0 from J, leaving 12 bases between them. Germline CDR1 and CDR2: MNHEY and SVGAGI. This CDR3 reads CASSFGTPYQETQYF. The CDR3 nucleotides read TGTGCCAGCAGTTTCGGGACTCCGTACCAAGAGACCCAGTACTTC.

The count of this clone is one. The genes are TRBV7-9 and TRBJ2-7, with TRBD2 matching over 15 bases. From germline, CDR1 is SEHNR and CDR2 FQNEAQ (reference sequence). The CDR3 runs 16 residues. Trimming cost V 5 bases and J 7 bases; bases outside gene matches: 9. The CDR3 here is CASSPGLAGGTDEQYF. For the CDR3, the DNA is TGTGCCAGCAGCCCCGGACTAGCGGGAGGGACAGATGAGCAGTACTTC.

The V gene is TRBV9, the J gene TRBJ2-7; possibly TRBD1 for D (5 bases). V was cut by 4 bases and J by 5 bases, with 16 bases left in between. CDR1 is SGDLS and CDR2 is YYNGEE in the germline V gene. The CDR3 runs 14 residues. The CDR3 loop is CASSLQGVENEQYF. The CDR3 nucleotides read TGTGCCAGCAGCCTGCAGGGCGTAGAAAACGAGCAGTACTTC.

The gene calls are TRBV28 and TRBJ2-7; TRBD2 aligns across 7 bases. The CDR3 loop spans 15 amino acids. Per germline, CDR1 MDHEN and CDR2 SYDVKM. J lost 3 bases, V lost 2 bases, and 7 bases had no gene match. Here the CDR3 reads CASSLRLAINYEQYF. CDR3 DNA: TGTGCCAGCAGTTTAAGACTAGCCATCAACTACGAGCAGTACTTC.

This clone was counted once. V is TRBV19 and J is TRBJ2-1; 7 bases fit TRBD2. This CDR3 contains 15 residues. V shed 3 bases, J shed 3 bases, and the junction held 5 bases outside the gene matches. Germline V lookup: CDR1 LNHDA, CDR2 SQIVND (reference sequence). CDR3 DNA: TGTGCCAGTAGTATTTCTCTAGCGGACTACAATGAGCAGTTCTTC. It yields the protein CASSISLADYNEQFF.

This sequence joins TRBV28 and TRBJ2-3; 8 positions agree with TRBD2. The junction had 9 bases not matched to a gene; V was cut back by 4 bases and J by 6 bases. Germline CDR1 reads MDHEN; CDR2 reads SYDVKM. The length of the CDR3 is 15 residues. The CDR3 DNA reads as TGTGCCAGCAGTTCGACGGGACTAGTTATGGATACGCAGTATTTT. Protein product: CASSSTGLVMDTQYF.

Here the CDR3 reads CASSFLRGAAFF. The CDR3 DNA sequence: TGTGCCAGCAGTTTCCTCAGGGGTGCGGCTTTCTTT. This chain uses TRBV5-4 with TRBJ1-1; D is possibly TRBD1 (6 bases). This CDR3 spans 12 amino acids. Trimming left V 5 bases short and J 11 bases short, with 16 bases between. In germline, CDR1 is SGHNT, CDR2 YYREEE (reference sequence).

This chain joins TRBV28 and TRBJ2-1; 9 nucleotides align to TRBD2. The V and J ends lost 3 bases and 3 bases, in that order; junction bases with no gene match: 9. Looked up from germline, CDR1 is MDHEN and CDR2 is SYDVKM. The CDR3 length is 17 residues. In DNA form, the CDR3 reads TGTGCCAGCAGTTTTCCGCCGGGACTAGCAGACTACAATGAGCAGTTCTTC. Its protein product is CASSFPPGLADYNEQFF.

The chain has TRBV4-1 and TRBJ2-1, with a tentative D call TRBD2 (6 bases). This CDR3 has 13 amino acids. The ends were cut back, 1 base at V and 10 bases at J, with 11 bases in the middle. CDR1 and CDR2 (germline): MGHRA, YSYEKL. The CDR3 DNA follows: TGCGCCAGCAGCCAAGTAGGTCTAGCGGAGCAGTTCTTC. This codes for CASSQVGLAEQFF.

The chain combines TRBV25-1 with TRBJ2-1; D not resolved. Trimming shortened V by 0 bases and J by 7 bases, and 4 bases separated the two germline ends. The CDR3 sequence is 12 residues long. Germline CDR1 is MGHDK and CDR2 is SYGVNS. The CDR3: CASSEYGNEQFF. The CDR3 region has the DNA TGTGCCAGCAGTGAATATGGGAATGAGCAGTTCTTC.

The CDR3, as DNA: TGTGCCAGCAGTTTTCTCGCCGGGGCTAATGAAAAACTGTTTTTT. It encodes CASSFLAGANEKLFF. The chain is built from TRBV27 and TRBJ1-4; no clear D. The CDR3 totals 15 residues. From germline, CDR1 is MNHEY and CDR2 SMNVEV (reference sequence). V lost 3 bases, J lost 3 bases, and 11 bases lay in between.

The chain recombines TRBV5-6 with TRBJ2-7; TRBD1 matches at 10 bases. CDR1 SGHDT and CDR2 YYEEEE come from the germline V gene. The CDR3 covers 15 residues. V gave up 5 bases and J gave up 0 bases; unmatched junction bases: 5. CDR3 bases: TGTGCCAGCAGACCGACAGGGGGCTTCTCCTACGAGCAGTACTTC. Its protein product is CASRPTGGFSYEQYF.

The chain recombines TRBV6-1 with TRBJ2-7, with 10 bases that match TRBD2. V dropped 1 base and J dropped 2; count of bases not matched to a gene: 2. This CDR3 contains 15 residues. Germline V gene data show CDR1 as MNHNS and CDR2 as SASEGT. The CDR3 nucleotides read TGTGCCAGCAGTGAAGGGCTAGCGGGAGCCTACGAGCAGTACTTC. Its translation: CASSEGLAGAYEQYF.

This clone was detected once. The chain uses TRBV15 and TRBJ2-5; the match to TRBD1 covers 8 bases. Germline CDR1 and CDR2: LNHNV and YYDKDF (reference sequence). J lost 2 bases, V lost 3 bases, and 8 bases had no gene match. This CDR3 has 16 amino acids. The CDR3 here is CATSRGTGPPQETQYF. The CDR3 DNA reads TGTGCCACCAGCAGGGGGACAGGCCCTCCACAAGAGACCCAGTACTTC.

This sequence joins TRBV19 and TRBJ1-2, with D perhaps matching TRBD1 (5 bases). The CDR3 spans 13 residues. The germline gives CDR1 LNHDA, CDR2 SQIVND (reference sequence). V was pared by 3 bases and J by 3 bases, with 8 bases between. The CDR3: CASSMGPYYGYTF. The CDR3 nucleotides are TGTGCCAGTAGTATGGGGCCGTACTATGGCTACACCTTC. The whole variable domain, remainder taken from reference TRBV19 and TRBJ1-2, is DGGITQSPKYLFRKEGQNVTLSCEQNLNHDAMYWYRQDPGQGLRLIYYSQIVNDFQKGDIAEGYSVSREKKESFPLTVTSAQKNPTAFYLCASSMGPYYGYTFGSGTRLTVV.

The chain is built from TRBV5-6 and TRBJ2-7; no clear D. This CDR3 spans 14 amino acids. The germline V and J ends were trimmed by 4 bases and 1 base, with 12 bases remaining between them. From germline, CDR1 is SGHDT and CDR2 YYEEEE. This CDR3 is CASSLRFGSYEQYF. The CDR3 nucleotides are TGTGCCAGCAGCCTCCGGTTCGGGTCCTACGAGCAGTACTTC.

CDR3 protein: CASSHSGTPYEQYF. Written as DNA, the CDR3 is TGTGCCAGTTCTCACTCGGGAACCCCCTACGAGCAGTACTTC. The J gene is TRBJ2-7, the V gene TRBV19; possibly TRBD2 for D (5 bases). The CDR3 runs 14 residues. Germline V lookup: CDR1 LNHDA, CDR2 SQIVND (reference sequence). V was trimmed by 8 bases and J by 2 bases, leaving 16 bases between them.

V and J are TRBV19 and TRBJ1-1; 10 nucleotides agree with TRBD1. V was pared by 4 bases and J by 6 bases, with 11 bases of the junction left unmatched. The germline V gene has CDR1 LNHDA and CDR2 SQIVND (reference sequence). This CDR3 region has 16 residues. CDR3 DNA: TGTGCCAGTAGTAGCTTTCCGGGACAGGGGAGGGCTGAAGCTTTCTTT. Protein: CASSSFPGQGRAEAFF.